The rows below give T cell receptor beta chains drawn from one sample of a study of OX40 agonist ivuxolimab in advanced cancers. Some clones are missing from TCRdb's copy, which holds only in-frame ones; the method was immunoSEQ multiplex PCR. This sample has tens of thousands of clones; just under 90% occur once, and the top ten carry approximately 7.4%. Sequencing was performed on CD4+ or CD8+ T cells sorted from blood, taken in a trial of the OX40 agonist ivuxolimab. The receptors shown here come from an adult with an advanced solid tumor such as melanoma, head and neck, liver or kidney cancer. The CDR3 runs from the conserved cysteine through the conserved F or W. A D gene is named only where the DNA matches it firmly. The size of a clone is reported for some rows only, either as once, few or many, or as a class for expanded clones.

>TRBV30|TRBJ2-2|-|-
CAWSKGNTGELFF
TGTGCCTGGAGTAAAGGGAACACCGGGGAGCTGTTTTTT
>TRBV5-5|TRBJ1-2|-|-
CASSSTQGSIYGYTF
TGTGCCAGCAGCTCCACTCAGGGGAGTATCTATGGCTACACCTTC
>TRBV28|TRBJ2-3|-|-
CASNNRGYTDTQYF
TGTGCCAGCAATAATCGAGGGTACACAGATACGCAGTATTTT
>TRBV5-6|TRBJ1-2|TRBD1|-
CASSSGTGMYGYTF
TGTGCCAGCAGCTCCGGGACAGGGATGTATGGCTACACCTTC
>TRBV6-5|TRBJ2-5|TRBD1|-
CASSYSISGGKETQYF
TGTGCCAGCAGTTACTCTATATCAGGGGGCAAGGAGACCCAGTACTTC
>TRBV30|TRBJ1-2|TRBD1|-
CAWSSGDRFGYTF
TGTGCCTGGAGCTCCGGGGACAGATTCGGCTACACCTTC
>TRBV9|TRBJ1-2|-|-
CASSDSGVGSYGYTF
TGTGCCAGCAGCGATTCGGGGGTAGGGAGCTATGGCTACACCTTC
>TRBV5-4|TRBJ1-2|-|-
CASKRDRNYGYTF
TGTGCCAGCAAGAGGGACCGGAACTATGGCTACACCTTC
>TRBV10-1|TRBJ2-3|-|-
CASSESRGRAAGDTQYF
TGCGCCAGCAGTGAGTCCCGGGGGCGGGCTGCCGGAGATACGCAGTATTTT
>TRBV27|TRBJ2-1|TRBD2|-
CASSTFWRETGNEQFF
TGTGCCAGCAGTACCTTTTGGCGGGAGACTGGAAATGAGCAGTTCTTC
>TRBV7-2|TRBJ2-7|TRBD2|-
CASSRGLAGESYEQYF
TGTGCCAGCAGCCGCGGACTAGCGGGAGAATCCTACGAGCAGTACTTC
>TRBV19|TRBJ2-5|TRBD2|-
CASSTRAGLAGETQYF
TGTGCCAGTAGTACGCGAGCGGGACTAGCGGGAGAGACCCAGTACTTC
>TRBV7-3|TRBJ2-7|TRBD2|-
CASSLLAGDDEQYF
TGTGCCAGCAGCTTACTAGCGGGAGATGACGAGCAGTACTTC
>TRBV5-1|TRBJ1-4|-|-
CASSSVPTGEKLFF
TGCGCCAGCAGCTCTGTACCAACGGGAGAAAAACTGTTTTTT
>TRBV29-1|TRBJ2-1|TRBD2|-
CSVRGTSGSPNEQFF
TGCAGCGTTCGGGGGACTAGCGGGTCTCCGAATGAGCAGTTCTTC
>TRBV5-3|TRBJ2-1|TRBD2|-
CARSFAAGGPLNEQFF
TGTGCCAGAAGCTTCGCAGCGGGAGGGCCGTTGAATGAGCAGTTCTTC
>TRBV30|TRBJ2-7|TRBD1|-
CAWSVRDRLTYEQYF
TGTGCCTGGAGTGTGCGGGACAGGCTGACCTACGAGCAGTACTTC
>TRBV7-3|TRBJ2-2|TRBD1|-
CASSLNSGGNTGELFF
TGTGCCAGCAGCTTAAATTCAGGGGGAAACACCGGGGAGCTGTTTTTT
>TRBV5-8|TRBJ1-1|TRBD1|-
CASSRKITGEGVFF
TGTGCCAGCAGCCGAAAAATCACAGGGGAGGGTGTTTTCTTT
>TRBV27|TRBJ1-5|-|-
CASSPSRWSSNQPQHF
TGTGCCAGCAGTCCGAGCCGGTGGTCAAGCAATCAGCCCCAGCATTTT
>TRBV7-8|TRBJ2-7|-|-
CASSSTRTATYEQYF
TGTGCCAGCAGCTCCACAAGGACAGCTACCTACGAGCAGTACTTC
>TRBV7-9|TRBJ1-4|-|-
CASSSSGVEKLFF
TGTGCCAGCAGCTCTTCTGGGGTGGAAAAACTGTTTTTT
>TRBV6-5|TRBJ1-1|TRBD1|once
CASRTGQGRSEAFF
TGTGCCAGCAGGACCGGACAGGGGAGGTCTGAAGCTTTCTTT
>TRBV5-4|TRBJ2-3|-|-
CASSLGVGGSTDTQYF
TGTGCCAGCAGCTTAGGGGTGGGCGGATCCACAGATACGCAGTATTTT
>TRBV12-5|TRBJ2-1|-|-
CASGLLYGNEQFF
TGTGCTAGTGGTTTGTTATACGGGAATGAGCAGTTCTTC
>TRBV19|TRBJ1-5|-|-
CASSTEGDMYSNQPQHF
TGTGCCAGTAGTACAGAAGGGGATATGTATAGCAATCAGCCCCAGCATTTT
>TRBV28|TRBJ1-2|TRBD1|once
CASVQGGGGYTF
TGTGCCAGCGTACAGGGGGGGGGTGGCTACACCTTC
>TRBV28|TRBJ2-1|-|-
CASSGEVGFSYNEQFF
TGTGCCAGCAGTGGGGAAGTTGGGTTCTCCTACAATGAGCAGTTCTTC
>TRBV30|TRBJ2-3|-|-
CAWSRTSNTDTQYF
TGTGCCTGGAGTAGAACTAGCAACACAGATACGCAGTATTTT